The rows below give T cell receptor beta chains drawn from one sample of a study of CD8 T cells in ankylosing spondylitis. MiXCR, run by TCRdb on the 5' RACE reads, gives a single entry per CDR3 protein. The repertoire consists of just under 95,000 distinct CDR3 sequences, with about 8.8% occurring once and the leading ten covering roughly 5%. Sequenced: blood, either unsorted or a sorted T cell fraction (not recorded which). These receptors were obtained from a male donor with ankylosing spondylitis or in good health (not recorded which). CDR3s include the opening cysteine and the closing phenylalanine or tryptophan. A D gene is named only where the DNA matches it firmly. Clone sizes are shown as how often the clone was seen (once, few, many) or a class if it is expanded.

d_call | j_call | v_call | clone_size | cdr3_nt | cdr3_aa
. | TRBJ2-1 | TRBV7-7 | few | TGTGCTAGCAGCCCGAGACGCAGCAATGAGCAGTTCTTC | CASSPRRSNEQFF
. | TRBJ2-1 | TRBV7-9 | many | TGTGCCAGCAGCTTAGCTCGGGTCTCCAATGAGCAGTTCTTC | CASSLARVSNEQFF
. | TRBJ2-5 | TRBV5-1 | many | TGCGCCAGCAGCACCGGACCCCTGTCGCAAGAGACCCAGTACTTC | CASSTGPLSQETQYF
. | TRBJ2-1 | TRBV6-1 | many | TGTGCCAGCACTGGCGCAGGGGAAGTCAACAATGAGCAGTTCTTC | CASTGAGEVNNEQFF
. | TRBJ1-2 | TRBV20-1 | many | TGCAGTGCTAGAGAACAACAACAGTCGGGCTATGGCTACACCTTC | CSAREQQQSGYGYTF
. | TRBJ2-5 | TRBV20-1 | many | TGCAGTGCTAGAGATGGGGGGAAAGAGACCCAGTACTTC | CSARDGGKETQYF
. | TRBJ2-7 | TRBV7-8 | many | TGTGCCAGCAGCTCCCGGGACGTCACCTACGAGCAGTACTTC | CASSSRDVTYEQYF
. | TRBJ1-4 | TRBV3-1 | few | TGTGCCAGCAGCCAGAAAGGGAGTGGTGGTGAAAAACTGTTTTTT | CASSQKGSGGEKLFF
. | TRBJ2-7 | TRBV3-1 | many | TGTGCCAGCAGCGATCAGAATTCCTACGAGCAGTACTTC | CASSDQNSYEQYF
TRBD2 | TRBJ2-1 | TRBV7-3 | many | TGTGCCAGCAGCTTTATTCTAGCGGGGGGATACAATGAGCAGTTCTTC | CASSFILAGGYNEQFF